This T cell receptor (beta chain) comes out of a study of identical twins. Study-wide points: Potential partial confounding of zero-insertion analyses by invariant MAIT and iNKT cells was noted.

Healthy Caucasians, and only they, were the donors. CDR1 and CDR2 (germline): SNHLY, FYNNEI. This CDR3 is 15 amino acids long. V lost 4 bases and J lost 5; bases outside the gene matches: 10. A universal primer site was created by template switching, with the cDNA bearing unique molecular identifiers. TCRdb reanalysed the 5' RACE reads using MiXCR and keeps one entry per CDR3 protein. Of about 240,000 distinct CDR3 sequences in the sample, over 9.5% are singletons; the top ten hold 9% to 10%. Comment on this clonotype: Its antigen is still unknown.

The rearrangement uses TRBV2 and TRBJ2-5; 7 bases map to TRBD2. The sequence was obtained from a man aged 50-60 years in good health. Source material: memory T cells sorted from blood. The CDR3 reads CASSVDVGAGETQYF. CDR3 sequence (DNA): TGTGCCAGCAGTGTCGATGTTGGAGCGGGGGAGACCCAGTACTTC.